This entry describes one T cell receptor (beta chain). The data stem from a study of blood T cell repertoires in COVID-19. Background on the study: Researchers got acute and convalescent COVID-19 samples from the United States, Italy and Spain.

V dropped 4 bases and J dropped 2; count of bases not matched to a gene: 8. This CDR3 is 16 amino acids long. CDR1 is LGHDT, CDR2 YNNKEL, per germline (reference sequence). Authors' processing steps: For nucleated cells, counts were estimated from reference gene primer amplification. TCRdb's table, derived via immunoSEQ multiplex PCR, lists solely in-frame clones and lacks some. V and J calls and clone size are given by that table; D and trimming were obtained from the DNA. Of fewer than 80,000 clones listed, over 70% were seen once; the top ten hold more than 20%. The chain employs TRBV3-1 (or the pseudogene TRBV3-2) and TRBJ1-3; TRBD1 aligns across 7 bases. The TCR sequence derives from a man aged 55 to 70 with acute or convalescent COVID-19. Sequencing was performed on peripheral blood. The CDR3 region is CASSRLQGLTGNTIYF. CDR3 DNA sequence: TGTGCCAGCAGCCGGCTACAGGGGTTAACTGGAAACACCATATATTTT.